The entry below gives a single TCR beta chain sequence along with its context. Antigen unknown. Using immunoSEQ multiplex PCR, the repertoire was profiled, and TCRdb retains in-frame clones only, with some absent. The repertoire consists of 100,000 to 150,000 clones, with approximately 90% occurring once and the leading ten covering 1.1%. This sample was taken from a study of T cell responses to AZD1222 COVID-19 vaccine. Across the whole study: Pooling of second doses given at about 4 or about 12 weeks was done. Study observations and caveats: After the peak T cell response, and only then, were repertoires sampled. Only a handful of people who got AZD1222 tested seropositive at baseline. Receipt of two AZD1222 doses was followed by a rise in Spike-specific TCR breadth and depth.

The receptor's source is an adult in good health. Sequenced material: peripheral blood, taken on day 0 of AZD1222 vaccination.

This chain's CDR3 is CASSYFGLAGTYNEQFF. The DNA of the CDR3 is TGTGCCAGCAGTTACTTCGGACTAGCGGGCACTTACAATGAGCAGTTCTTC. V gene TRBV6-2 or TRBV6-3 combines with J gene TRBJ2-1, with 11 bases identical to TRBD2. CDR1 and CDR2 from the germline V gene are MNHEY and SVGEGT. Unmatched junction bases numbered 6, after V lost 1 base and J lost 4 bases. The CDR3 is 17 residues long.